This TCR beta chain was identified during a study of vaccination effects on CD4 cells after COVID-19. The CDR3 totals 16 residues. CDR1 and CDR2 from the germline V gene are MGHDK and SYGVNS. The junction had 10 bases not matched to a gene; V was cut back by 6 bases and J by 5 bases. Whole-study results and caveats: No early post-infection timepoints were available in the study, which also included few convalescent patients.

Libraries were prepared by immunoSEQ multiplex PCR; TCRdb keeps only in-frame clonotypes and omits some of them. The sample gives some 20,000 clones, about two thirds of which show up once; less than 20% is in the top ten. Before sequencing, viral peptide pools were used by the ViraFEST assay to expand antigen-specific CD4+ T cells. Cultured cells yielded isolated CD4+ T cells after around 9 days. As for this clone: What it binds is unknown.

This sequence joins TRBV25-1 and TRBJ2-1; 10 bases align to TRBD2. The material sequenced was CD4+ T cells from PBMCs cultured with HCoV-229E spike peptides, taken before COVID-19 vaccination. This sequence originates from a human donor who received a COVID-19 vaccine. The CDR3 DNA follows: TGTGCCAGCAGCCCAAGGCTAGCGGGAGCGGACAATGAGCAGTTCTTC. It encodes CASSPRLAGADNEQFF.